The TCR beta chain under discussion was sequenced for a study of technical replicates of blood from a few donors. TCRdb's copy holds only in-frame clones and misses some; the assay was immunoSEQ multiplex PCR. The repertoire includes around 61,000 clones, roughly 97% of them detected once, and approximately 0.19% sits in the top ten. This clone was counted once. The sequence came from a human donor in good health. Sequences were obtained from T cells isolated from PBMCs.

The chain's CDR3 is CASSKPGALAKNIQYF. The CDR3 DNA follows: TGTGCCAGCAGCAAGCCAGGGGCACTAGCCAAAAACATTCAGTACTTC. The chain combines TRBV21-1 with TRBJ2-4; the table's D call TRBD1 went unverified against the DNA. TRBV21-1 is labeled a pseudogene. The length of the CDR3 is 16 residues.